This entry lists 12 T cell receptor beta chains sequenced from one sample in a study of beta chain features in type 1 diabetes. No antigen has been identified for these receptors. Study outcomes and limitations: Among all four CD4+ subsets, Type 1 diabetes patients had TCRB CDR3s that were moderately but significantly shorter.

All of the isolated RNA was reverse transcribed, so expressed TCRB transcripts were sequenced. Clones were read by immunoSEQ multiplex PCR, and TCRdb kept only the in-frame ones, dropping some. The sample has approximately 150,000 clones, about 63% seen once. The sequencing input was naive CD4+ T cells from blood. The receptors stem from a man aged 25 to 40 with type 1 diabetes.

The V gene is TRBV4-1, the J gene TRBJ2-5, with D maybe TRBD2 (6 bases). The CDR3 length is 14 residues. CDR1 and CDR2 (germline): MGHRA, YSYEKL. V was cut by 0 bases and J by 5 bases, with 10 bases left in between. CDR3 bases: TGCGCCAGCAGCCAAGATCGAGGAGGGGAGACCCAGTACTTC. It encodes CASSQDRGGETQYF.

This chain links TRBV7-9 with TRBJ2-3, with a tentative D call TRBD2 (5 bases). The CDR3 consists of 15 residues. Per germline, CDR1 SEHNR and CDR2 FQNEAQ (reference sequence). V was pared by 3 bases and J by 0 bases, with 10 bases between. This CDR3 reads CASSFQDSSTDTQYF. DNA for the CDR3: TGTGCCAGCAGCTTCCAGGACTCTAGCACAGATACGCAGTATTTT.

The rearrangement joins TRBV4-3 to TRBJ2-7; TRBD1 is a possible D gene (6 bases). The V and J ends lost 0 bases and 5 bases respectively, with 11 bases between them. There are 14 residues in the CDR3. The germline V gene encodes CDR1 LGHNA and CDR2 YSLEER. The CDR3 nucleotides are TGCGCCAGCAGCCAAGAATCCAGGGGCAACGAGCAGTACTTC. This sequence encodes CASSQESRGNEQYF.

V and J are TRBV5-1 and TRBJ2-3; 11 bases match TRBD2. The CDR3 has 15 amino acids. The germline gives CDR1 SGHRS, CDR2 YFSETQ. V lost 3 bases and J lost 2; bases outside the gene matches: 2. The CDR3 here is CASSSSGGFTDTQYF. The CDR3 DNA reads as TGCGCCAGCAGCTCTAGCGGGGGGTTCACAGATACGCAGTATTTT.

This clone has just a few counts. The rearrangement joins TRBV29-1 to TRBJ2-5; TRBD2 might be the D (5 bases). The germline V and J ends were trimmed by 1 base and 5 bases, with 11 bases remaining between them. The CDR3 extends over 13 amino acids. Germline loops: CDR1 SQVTM, CDR2 ANQGSEA. As DNA, the CDR3 is TGCAGCGTTGAAGTTAACAGAGGGGAGACCCAGTACTTC. It is translated as CSVEVNRGETQYF.

V is TRBV10-3 and J is TRBJ1-2; no definite D call. CDR3 length: 14 amino acids. The germline gives CDR1 ENHRY, CDR2 SYGVKD. V was clipped by 0 bases and J by 4 bases, with 9 bases between them. The CDR3 sequence: CAISESMVPYGYTF. The CDR3 DNA sequence: TGTGCCATCAGTGAGTCGATGGTCCCCTATGGCTACACCTTC.

This clone appeared once. V gene TRBV10-3 combines with J gene TRBJ1-5; D unresolved. The V gene's germline CDR1 is ENHRY and CDR2 SYGVKD. The germline V and J ends were trimmed by 2 bases and 5 bases, with 10 bases remaining between them. This CDR3 contains 14 residues. CDR3 region: CAISEGEGDQPQHF. DNA for the CDR3: TGTGCCATCAGTGAGGGGGAGGGCGATCAGCCCCAGCATTTT.

The rearrangement joins TRBV20-1 to TRBJ1-2; D unclear. The length of the CDR3 is 10 residues. The V and J ends lost 6 bases and 8 bases respectively, with 10 bases between them. CDR1 and CDR2 from the germline V gene are DFQATT and SNEGSKA (reference sequence). The CDR3 bases are TGCAGTGCAGAGGACGAGGGCTACACCTTC. Amino acids: CSAEDEGYTF.

This clone was seen a few times. J is TRBJ1-1 and V is TRBV7-9; D gene ambiguous. This CDR3 has 11 residues. Trimming left V 6 bases short and J 8 bases short, with 10 bases between. Germline V gene sequence: CDR1 SEHNR, CDR2 FQNEAQ (reference sequence). CDR3 residues: CASRSLGEAFF. The CDR3, as DNA: TGTGCCAGCAGGTCTCTGGGGGAAGCTTTCTTT.

The sample holds one count of this clone. The J gene is TRBJ2-2, the V gene TRBV29-1; no clear D gene. Germline V CDR1 and CDR2: SQVTM, ANQGSEA. CDR3 length equals 12 residues. V lost 3 bases, J lost 5 bases, and 7 bases lay in between. CDR3 sequence reads: CSVEVATGELFF. The CDR3 DNA sequence: TGCAGCGTTGAGGTCGCAACCGGGGAGCTGTTTTTT.

This chain uses TRBV4-3 with TRBJ1-5; D is unclear. Germline-derived CDR1 and CDR2 are LGHNA and YSLEER. The CDR3 contains 15 residues. V was shortened by 0 bases and J by 5 bases, with 11 bases between the two germline ends. CDR3 amino acids: CASSQDHGPHQPQHF. The CDR3 DNA is TGCGCCAGCAGCCAAGATCACGGTCCGCATCAGCCCCAGCATTTT.

This sequence joins TRBV13 and TRBJ2-7; no clear D gene. Per the germline V gene, CDR1 is PRHDT and CDR2 is FYEKMQ (reference sequence). The length of the CDR3 is 14 residues. V gave up 2 bases and J gave up 3 bases, with 11 bases separating them. CDR3 amino acids: CASSLSRVGYEQYF. The CDR3 nucleotides are TGTGCCAGCAGCTTAAGCCGGGTTGGCTACGAGCAGTACTTC.